Below are 4 T cell receptor beta chains sequenced from a single sample in a study of T cell responses to AZD1222 COVID-19 vaccine. Assay: immunoSEQ multiplex PCR; the TCRdb copy retains only in-frame clones and omits some. Of 98,000 or so clones listed, about 88% were seen once; the top ten hold approximately 16%. Material: peripheral blood, obtained 28 days after the second AZD1222 dose. The receptors originated from an adult who received the AZD1222 COVID-19 vaccine.

The gene calls are TRBV19 and TRBJ2-5; TRBD2 agrees at 9 bases. The CDR3 contains 15 residues. J lost 2 bases, V lost 1 base, and 2 bases had no gene match. CDR1 and CDR2 from the germline V gene are LNHDA and SQIVND (reference sequence). The CDR3, as DNA: TGTGCCAGTAGTATAGGTGGACTAGCGCAAGAGACCCAGTACTTC. Protein: CASSIGGLAQETQYF. The variable domain in full, completed from reference TRBV19 and TRBJ2-5, reads DGGITQSPKYLFRKEGQNVTLSCEQNLNHDAMYWYRQDPGQGLRLIYYSQIVNDFQKGDIAEGYSVSREKKESFPLTVTSAQKNPTAFYLCASSIGGLAQETQYFGPGTRLLVL.

This rearrangement joins TRBV5-3 to TRBJ1-1; 12 bases line up with TRBD1. TRBV5-3 is noted as an ORF with a role that remains uncertain. Trimming took 4 bases from V and 2 from J; bases not matched to a gene: 12. The CDR3 contains 18 residues. The CDR3 DNA sequence: TGTGCCAGAAGCGGGGACAGGGGGCGGATTTTCGTAAACACTGAAGCTTTCTTT. Amino acids: CARSGDRGRIFVNTEAFF.

V usage is TRBV5-4 and J usage is TRBJ2-7; D unclear. The germline V gene has CDR1 SGHNT and CDR2 YYREEE (reference sequence). This CDR3 comprises 13 residues. Trimming took 0 bases from V and 3 from J, leaving 7 bases between them. This chain's CDR3 is CASSLGVDYEQYF. The CDR3 coding sequence is TGTGCCAGCAGCTTGGGGGTAGACTACGAGCAGTACTTC.

CDR3 in DNA: TGTGCCAGCAGCTTCCTAGCGGGAGAGGGGGAGCAGTTCTTC. Its protein product is CASSFLAGEGEQFF. The chain joins TRBV11-1 to TRBJ2-1; 10 nucleotides match TRBD2. The CDR3 is 14 residues long. Losses at the gene ends were 3 bases for V and 10 bases for J; bases not matched to a gene: 6. CDR1 SGHAT and CDR2 FQDESV come from the germline V gene (reference sequence).